The 32 T cell receptor beta chains below all came from one sample that was sequenced in a study of blood T cell repertoires in COVID-19. The repertoire was sequenced with immunoSEQ multiplex PCR; TCRdb's copy has only in-frame clones and lacks some. The table records 68,000 or so clones, about nine tenths of them present only once. Sequenced sample: peripheral blood. The receptors derive from a woman in her 70s with acute or convalescent COVID-19.

The V call is TRBV5-4, the J call TRBJ2-4; 8 bases fit TRBD1. The CDR3 has 14 amino acids. Losses at the gene ends were 5 bases for V and 6 bases for J; bases not matched to a gene: 7. Germline V gene sequence: CDR1 SGHNT, CDR2 YYREEE (reference sequence). CDR3 bases: TGTGCCAGCAGTATGGGACAGGAGGGAAACATTCAGTACTTC. Residues: CASSMGQEGNIQYF.

CDR3 sequence: CASSSPSLGEKLFF. In DNA form, the CDR3 reads TGTGCCAGCAGCTCACCTTCGCTCGGGGAAAAACTGTTTTTT. This chain connects TRBV28 to TRBJ1-4; unclear D gene. Germline V lookup: CDR1 MDHEN, CDR2 SYDVKM. The ends were cut back, 6 bases at V and 8 bases at J, with 16 bases in the middle. This CDR3 has 14 amino acids. Complete variable domain (other parts from reference TRBV28 and TRBJ1-4): DVKVTQSSRYLVKRTGEKVFLECVQDMDHENMFWYRQDPGLGLRLIYFSYDVKMKEKGDIPEGYSVSREKKERFSLILESASTNQTSMYLCASSSPSLGEKLFFGSGTQLSVL.

The gene calls are TRBV24-1 and TRBJ2-5, with 8 nucleotides matching TRBD2. CDR1 is KGHDR and CDR2 is SFDVKD in the germline V gene. Trimming cost V 1 base and J 5 bases; bases outside gene matches: 5. The CDR3 spans 15 residues. The CDR3 region has the DNA TGTGCCACCAGTGATTTCCGGGGGGGCCTGGAGACCCAGTACTTC. This codes for CATSDFRGGLETQYF.

This clone appeared once. The chain couples TRBV10-3 to TRBJ1-1; D is possibly TRBD1 (6 bases). Trimming took 8 bases from V and 4 from J, leaving 17 bases between them. The CDR3 is 14 residues long. The germline CDR1 and CDR2 sequences are ENHRY and SYGVKD. In DNA form, the CDR3 reads TGTGCCATCCGACAGGCTACCGCAGGCACTGAAGCTTTCTTT. Translated: CAIRQATAGTEAFF.

The J gene is TRBJ1-2, the V gene TRBV19, with 7 bases matching TRBD1. This CDR3 spans 14 amino acids. The J segment lost 2 bases and the V segment lost 3 bases, leaving 3 bases of the junction unmatched. The germline CDR1 and CDR2 sequences are LNHDA and SQIVND (reference sequence). The CDR3: CASSMWGQNYGYTF. The CDR3 DNA follows: TGTGCCAGTAGTATGTGGGGACAGAACTATGGCTACACCTTC.

The chain employs TRBV2 and TRBJ1-5, with D possibly TRBD1 on 5 matching bases. Trimming took off 6 bases at V and 6 bases at J, with 18 bases between the two ends. This CDR3 spans 15 amino acids. Germline V gene data show CDR1 as SNHLY and CDR2 as FYNNEI. The CDR3 coding sequence is TGTGCCAGCAGCCTGGGGCCCAAAGGAAGTCAGCCCCAGCATTTT. The encoded protein is CASSLGPKGSQPQHF.

The chain joins TRBV11-3 to TRBJ1-2; D possibly corresponds to TRBD1 (5 bases). This CDR3 has 14 residues. CDR1 is SGHNT and CDR2 is YENEEA in the germline V gene. V was shortened by 6 bases and J by 2 bases, with 13 bases between the two germline ends. The CDR3 is CASSSGTPNYGYTF. DNA for the CDR3: TGTGCCAGCAGTTCCGGGACTCCCAACTATGGCTACACCTTC.

V and J are TRBV24-1 and TRBJ2-3, with 8 bases fitting TRBD2. The V gene end was trimmed by 9 bases and the J gene end by 1 base; junction bases not matched to a gene: 5. The CDR3 consists of 14 residues. Looked up from germline, CDR1 is KGHDR and CDR2 is SFDVKD. CDR3 sequence reads: CATAAGGRTDTQYF. CDR3 sequence (DNA): TGTGCCACCGCCGCGGGGGGCCGCACAGATACGCAGTATTTT.

This rearrangement joins TRBV2 to TRBJ1-5; 9 bases map to TRBD1. Losses at the gene ends were 6 bases for V and 6 bases for J; bases not matched to a gene: 6. CDR3 length: 14 residues. Germline values: CDR1 SNHLY, CDR2 FYNNEI. CDR3 protein: CASRGRQGGQPQHF. CDR3 nucleotide sequence: TGTGCCAGCAGGGGGAGACAGGGGGGTCAGCCCCAGCATTTT. Looking up the rest from reference TRBV2 and TRBJ1-5 gives the full variable domain: EPEVTQTPSHQVTQMGQEVILRCVPISNHLYFYWYRQILGQKVEFLVSFYNNEISEKSEIFDDQFSVERPDGSNFTLKIRSTKLEDSAMYFCASRGRQGGQPQHFGDGTRLSIL.

The chain links TRBV5-3 to TRBJ1-5; 8 nucleotides agree with TRBD1. TRBV5-3 is sorted into the ORF group, with uncertain function. CDR3 length: 15 residues. The trim removed 4 bases at V and 1 base at J, leaving 4 bases unmatched. DNA of the CDR3: TGTGCCAGAAGCCCTTACAGGGGGAGCAATCAGCCCCAGCATTTT. Encoded protein: CARSPYRGSNQPQHF.

This chain joins TRBV7-8 and TRBJ1-4; D remains unclear. The CDR3 totals 14 residues. The germline V gene encodes CDR1 SGHVS and CDR2 FQNEAQ. V shed 1 base and J shed 7 bases, with 10 bases lying between them. CDR3 sequence: CASSLGAGGEKLFF. The CDR3 bases are TGTGCCAGCAGCTTAGGGGCAGGAGGTGAAAAACTGTTTTTT.

The chain has TRBV4-1 and TRBJ1-5; D gene uncertain. The CDR3 has 14 amino acids. V was pared by 0 bases and J by 4 bases, with 7 bases between. CDR1 and CDR2 from the germline V gene are MGHRA and YSYEKL. Here the CDR3 DNA reads TGCGCCAGCAGCCAAGAATCAGGAAATCAGCCCCAGCATTTT. The encoded protein is CASSQESGNQPQHF.

This clone was seen only a few times. The chain recombines TRBV24-1 with TRBJ2-2; D perhaps matches TRBD1 (5 bases). CDR3 size: 14 residues. In germline, CDR1 is KGHDR, CDR2 SFDVKD. The V and J ends lost 6 bases and 5 bases respectively, with 12 bases between them. The chain's CDR3 is CATSKGLQTGELFF. The CDR3 nucleotides read TGTGCCACCAGTAAGGGGCTCCAGACCGGGGAGCTGTTTTTT.

The rearrangement joins TRBV6-1 to TRBJ2-7; tentative D call: TRBD1 (6 bases). V lost 1 base and J lost 11, with 18 bases in between. Germline V gene sequence: CDR1 MNHNS, CDR2 SASEGT. This CDR3 region has 14 residues. CDR3 loop: CASSEGAGATSEYF. CDR3 nucleotides: TGTGCCAGCAGTGAAGGAGCAGGGGCAACCTCGGAGTACTTC.

This clone was seen once. This chain links TRBV9 with TRBJ2-5; 7 nucleotides agree with TRBD2. There are 16 residues in the CDR3. Losses at the gene ends were 4 bases for V and 5 bases for J; bases not matched to a gene: 14. Per the germline V gene, CDR1 is SGDLS and CDR2 is YYNGEE. CDR3 coding DNA: TGTGCCAGCAGCCCCGGAGGGGCTAGCGGAGGGGAGACCCAGTACTTC. It specifies CASSPGGASGGETQYF.

The V and J genes are TRBV9 and TRBJ2-3; D might be TRBD2 (5 bases). The CDR3 covers 15 residues. Germline V gene data show CDR1 as SGDLS and CDR2 as YYNGEE. V gave up 0 bases and J gave up 9 bases, with 17 bases separating them. CDR3 sequence reads: CASSVAGSERATQYF. The CDR3 nucleotides are TGTGCCAGCAGCGTAGCGGGTAGCGAGAGGGCAACGCAGTATTTT. Using reference TRBV9 and TRBJ2-3 for the parts outside the CDR3, the full variable domain is DSGVTQTPKHLITATGQRVTLRCSPRSGDLSVYWYQQSLDQGLQFLIQYYNGEERAKGNILERFSAQQFPDLHSELNLSSLELGDSALYFCASSVAGSERATQYFGPGTRLTVL.

This sequence joins TRBV4-2 and TRBJ2-7, with 11 nucleotides matching TRBD2. The germline gives CDR1 LGHNA, CDR2 YNFKEQ. V dropped 3 bases and J dropped 3; count of bases not matched to a gene: 4. The CDR3 extends over 15 amino acids. CDR3 loop: CASSHSGLAVYEQYF. CDR3 in DNA: TGTGCCAGCAGCCATTCGGGACTAGCGGTCTACGAGCAGTACTTC.

This chain links TRBV27 with TRBJ1-6, with a weak D call TRBD1 (6 bases). The CDR3 extends over 13 amino acids. Trimming pared 10 bases from V and 7 bases from J, leaving 14 bases between. Germline V gene data show CDR1 as MNHEY and CDR2 as SMNVEV (reference sequence). The CDR3 DNA sequence: TGTGCCACCAGGGGAGTGAGGAATTCACCCCTCCACTTT. Amino acid sequence: CATRGVRNSPLHF.

The rearrangement joins TRBV19 to TRBJ1-2; no clear D gene. Trimming cost V 6 bases and J 2 bases, with 13 bases left between them. Per germline, CDR1 LNHDA and CDR2 SQIVND (reference sequence). The CDR3 totals 14 residues. DNA for the CDR3: TGTGCCAGTAGGGGCCACCGCCGGAACTATGGCTACACCTTC. This sequence encodes CASRGHRRNYGYTF.

The CDR3 loop is CASSLGRDQPQHF. The DNA for the CDR3 is TGTGCCAGCAGCTTAGGGAGGGATCAGCCCCAGCATTTT. The V call is TRBV7-2, the J call TRBJ1-5; no clear D. Trimming cost V 1 base and J 5 bases, with 6 bases left between them. Per germline, CDR1 SGHTA and CDR2 FQGNSA. CDR3 length: 13 amino acids.

The chain recombines TRBV5-1 with TRBJ1-4; D is uncertain. CDR1 is SGHRS and CDR2 is YFSETQ in the germline V gene. The CDR3 covers 16 residues. V was trimmed by 0 bases and J by 4 bases, leaving 13 bases between them. The CDR3 is CASSLGLAARNEKLFF. CDR3 coding DNA: TGCGCCAGCAGCTTGGGTCTGGCGGCACGTAATGAAAAACTGTTTTTT.

This rearrangement joins TRBV19 to TRBJ1-5; TRBD1 matches at 7 bases. The ends lost 2 bases at V and 6 bases at J; junction bases unmatched: 7. The CDR3 totals 15 residues. Germline CDR1 is LNHDA and CDR2 is SQIVND (reference sequence). Here the CDR3 reads CASSIRGQIGQPQHF. The CDR3 bases are TGTGCCAGTAGTATACGGGGACAGATCGGTCAGCCCCAGCATTTT. Based on the CDR3 plus reference TRBV19 and TRBJ1-5, the full variable domain is DGGITQSPKYLFRKEGQNVTLSCEQNLNHDAMYWYRQDPGQGLRLIYYSQIVNDFQKGDIAEGYSVSREKKESFPLTVTSAQKNPTAFYLCASSIRGQIGQPQHFGDGTRLSIL.

The V and J genes are TRBV3-1 (or the pseudogene TRBV3-2) and TRBJ2-2, with a possible D match to TRBD2 (6 bases). The V end was cut by 2 bases, the J end by 8 bases, with 15 bases between. Germline V gene lookup returns CDR1 LGHDT and CDR2 YNNKEL (reference sequence). The CDR3 covers 15 residues. The CDR3 reads CASSQRDSFGGELFF. Here the CDR3 DNA reads TGTGCCAGCAGCCAAAGGGACTCCTTCGGGGGGGAGCTGTTTTTT.

The chain uses TRBV18 and TRBJ1-5, with D unclear. CDR3 length: 14 residues. V shed 2 bases and J shed 6 bases, with 11 bases lying between them. Germline V lookup: CDR1 KGHSH, CDR2 LQKENI. CDR3 bases: TGTGCCAGCTCACCAGATGAATCGCGTCAGCCCCAGCATTTT. Amino acids: CASSPDESRQPQHF.

Points on this clone: Other DNA sequences in this sample translate to the same CDR3. This rearrangement joins TRBV9 to TRBJ1-6, with D perhaps matching TRBD1 (6 bases). V was pared by 2 bases and J by 9 bases, with 12 bases between. This CDR3 has 14 amino acids. Germline values: CDR1 SGDLS, CDR2 YYNGEE. The CDR3: CASSVEGGGSPLHF. In nucleotides, the CDR3 is TGTGCCAGCAGCGTGGAGGGAGGGGGTTCACCCCTCCACTTT.

The chain couples TRBV11-3 to TRBJ1-1, with D perhaps matching TRBD1 (6 bases). CDR3 length: 13 residues. V lost 6 bases and J lost 7, with 15 bases in between. Germline CDR1 reads SGHNT; CDR2 reads YENEEA. The CDR3 nucleotides are TGTGCCAGCAGTTCCAGGGGTAGTAATGAAGCTTTCTTT. Translation: CASSSRGSNEAFF.

This rearrangement joins TRBV28 to TRBJ1-1; maybe TRBD1 (5 bases). The CDR3 loop spans 12 amino acids. Trimming took off 7 bases at V and 3 bases at J, with 9 bases between the two ends. Germline CDR1 MDHEN, CDR2 SYDVKM. CDR3 DNA sequence: TGTGCCAGCAAAGGGGTACACACTGAAGCTTTCTTT. This sequence encodes CASKGVHTEAFF.

The chain carries TRBV19 and TRBJ1-2; D gene uncertain. This CDR3 comprises 20 residues. V lost 5 bases and J lost 4, with 32 bases in between. The germline V gene has CDR1 LNHDA and CDR2 SQIVND (reference sequence). CDR3 residues: CASSSSISTSSLLPGYGYTF. Written as DNA, the CDR3 is TGTGCCAGTAGTTCCTCGATTTCGACCTCCTCTCTGCTCCCGGGCTATGGCTACACCTTC. Filled out from reference TRBV19 and TRBJ1-2, the complete variable domain reads DGGITQSPKYLFRKEGQNVTLSCEQNLNHDAMYWYRQDPGQGLRLIYYSQIVNDFQKGDIAEGYSVSREKKESFPLTVTSAQKNPTAFYLCASSSSISTSSLLPGYGYTFGSGTRLTVV.

This clone came up a few times. The same CDR3 can be traced to other DNA sequences in this sample. The gene calls are TRBV7-3 and TRBJ1-1; D call uncertain. V shed 5 bases and J shed 1 base, with 8 bases lying between them. Germline CDR1 reads SGHTA; CDR2 reads FQGTGA. The CDR3 consists of 13 residues. CDR3 nucleotides: TGTGCCAGCAGCGCGCAAAAGAACACTGAAGCTTTCTTT. Residues: CASSAQKNTEAFF.

This clone occurred a few times. The chain has TRBV5-1 and TRBJ2-2; 12 nucleotides line up with TRBD2. Trimming cost V 0 bases and J 6 bases; bases outside gene matches: 3. Looked up from germline, CDR1 is SGHRS and CDR2 is YFSETQ. This CDR3 is built from 16 residues. CDR3 in amino acids: CASSLGGTSGPGELFF. The CDR3 coding sequence is TGCGCCAGCAGCTTGGGCGGGACTAGCGGGCCCGGGGAGCTGTTTTTT.

This CDR3 is CASSPPAGNGNTIYF. CDR3 nucleotide sequence: TGTGCCAGCTCACCGCCGGCGGGGAACGGAAACACCATATATTTT. This chain connects TRBV18 to TRBJ1-3, with unresolved D. This CDR3 comprises 15 residues. Germline CDR1 reads KGHSH; CDR2 reads LQKENI. The ends were cut back, 3 bases at V and 4 bases at J, with 13 bases in the middle.

This chain joins TRBV6-2 or TRBV6-3 and TRBJ2-2, with unresolved D. Per the germline V gene, CDR1 is MNHEY and CDR2 is SVGEGT. This CDR3 has 15 amino acids. Trimming cost V 4 bases and J 0 bases, with 9 bases left between them. Here the CDR3 DNA reads TGTGCCAGCAGTTGGTTAGCCTCGAACACCGGGGAGCTGTTTTTT. Its translation: CASSWLASNTGELFF.